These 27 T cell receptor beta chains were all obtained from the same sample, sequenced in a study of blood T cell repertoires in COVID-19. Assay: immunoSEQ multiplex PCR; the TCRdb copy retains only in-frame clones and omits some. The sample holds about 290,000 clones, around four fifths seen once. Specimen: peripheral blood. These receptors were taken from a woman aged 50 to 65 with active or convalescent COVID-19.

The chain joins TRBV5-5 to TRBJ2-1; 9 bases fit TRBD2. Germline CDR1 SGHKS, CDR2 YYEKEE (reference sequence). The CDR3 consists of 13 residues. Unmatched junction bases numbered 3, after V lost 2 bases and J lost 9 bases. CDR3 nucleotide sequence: TGTGCCAGCAGCTTAGCTAGCGGGGTTGAGCAGTTCTTC. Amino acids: CASSLASGVEQFF. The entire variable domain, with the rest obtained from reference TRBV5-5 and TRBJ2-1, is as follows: DAGVTQSPTHLIKTRGQQVTLRCSPISGHKSVSWYQQVLGQGPQFIFQYYEKEERGRGNFPDRFSARQFPNYSSELNVNALLLGDSALYLCASSLASGVEQFFGPGTRLTVL.

CDR3 coding DNA: TGCGCCAGCAGCTTACGGGGAGGCGACTATGGCTACACCTTC. It translates to CASSLRGGDYGYTF. The chain couples TRBV5-1 to TRBJ1-2, with D unresolved. The germline V gene has CDR1 SGHRS and CDR2 YFSETQ. CDR3 length: 14 residues. Trimming pared 2 bases from V and 3 bases from J, leaving 11 bases between.

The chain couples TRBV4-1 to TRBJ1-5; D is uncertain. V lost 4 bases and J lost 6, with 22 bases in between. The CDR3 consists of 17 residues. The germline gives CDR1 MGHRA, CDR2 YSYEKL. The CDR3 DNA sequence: TGCGCCAGCAGCCCCTGGCCGATTTCCAGTGGTACTCAGCCCCAGCATTTT. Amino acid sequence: CASSPWPISSGTQPQHF.

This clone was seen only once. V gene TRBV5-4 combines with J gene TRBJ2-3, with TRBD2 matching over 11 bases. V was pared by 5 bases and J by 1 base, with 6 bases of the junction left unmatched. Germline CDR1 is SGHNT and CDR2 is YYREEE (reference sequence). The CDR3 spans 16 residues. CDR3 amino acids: CASRLGLADRTDTQYF. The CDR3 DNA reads TGTGCCAGCAGGCTGGGACTAGCGGACCGCACAGATACGCAGTATTTT.

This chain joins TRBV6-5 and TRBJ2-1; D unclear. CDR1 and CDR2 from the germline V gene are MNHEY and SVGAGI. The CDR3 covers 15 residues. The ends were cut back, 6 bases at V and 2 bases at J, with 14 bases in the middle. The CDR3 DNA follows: TGTGCCAGCAGGGGCCACCGCCCCCCCTACAATGAGCAGTTCTTC. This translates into CASRGHRPPYNEQFF.

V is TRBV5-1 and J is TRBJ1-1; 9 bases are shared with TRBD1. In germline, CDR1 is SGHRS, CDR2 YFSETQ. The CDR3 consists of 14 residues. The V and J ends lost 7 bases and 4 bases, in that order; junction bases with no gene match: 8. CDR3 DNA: TGCGCCAGCCGACTAGGACAGGGGAGCACTGAAGCTTTCTTT. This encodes CASRLGQGSTEAFF.

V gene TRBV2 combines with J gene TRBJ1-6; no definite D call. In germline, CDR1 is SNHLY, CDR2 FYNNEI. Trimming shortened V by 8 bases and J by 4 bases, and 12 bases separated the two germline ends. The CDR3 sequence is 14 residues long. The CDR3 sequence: CASSGGSYNSPLHF. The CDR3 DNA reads TGTGCCAGCTCTGGTGGCAGTTATAATTCACCCCTCCACTTT.

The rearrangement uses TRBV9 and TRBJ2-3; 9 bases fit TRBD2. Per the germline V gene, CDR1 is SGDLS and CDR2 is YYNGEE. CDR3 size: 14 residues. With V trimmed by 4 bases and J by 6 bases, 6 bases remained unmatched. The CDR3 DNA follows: TGTGCCAGCAGCATAGCGGGAGCGGAGGATACGCAGTATTTT. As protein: CASSIAGAEDTQYF. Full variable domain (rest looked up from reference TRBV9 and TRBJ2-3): DSGVTQTPKHLITATGQRVTLRCSPRSGDLSVYWYQQSLDQGLQFLIQYYNGEERAKGNILERFSAQQFPDLHSELNLSSLELGDSALYFCASSIAGAEDTQYFGPGTRLTVL.

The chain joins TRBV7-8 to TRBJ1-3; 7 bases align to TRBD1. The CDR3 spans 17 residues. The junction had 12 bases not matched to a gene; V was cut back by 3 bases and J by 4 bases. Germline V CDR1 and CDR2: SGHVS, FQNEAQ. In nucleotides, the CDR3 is TGTGCCAGCAGCTTTCCACTGAGGGGGCCGGCGGGAAACACCATATATTTT. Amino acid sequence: CASSFPLRGPAGNTIYF.

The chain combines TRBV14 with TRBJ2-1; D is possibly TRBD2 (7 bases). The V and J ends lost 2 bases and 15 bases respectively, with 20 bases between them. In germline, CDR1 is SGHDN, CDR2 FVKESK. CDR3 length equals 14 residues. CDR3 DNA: TGTGCCAGCAGCCAATTAAGTGGGAGGGGGGAGTCGTTCTTC. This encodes CASSQLSGRGESFF.

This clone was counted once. CDR3: CASSLLRTSYYNEQFF. CDR3 coding DNA: TGTGCCAGCAGCCTCCTCCGGACTAGTTACTACAATGAGCAGTTCTTC. The V and J genes are TRBV11-1 and TRBJ2-1; 7 positions agree with TRBD2. With 5 bases clipped from V and 3 bases from J, the junction kept 10 bases outside the gene matches. The CDR3 consists of 16 residues. Germline V gene data show CDR1 as SGHAT and CDR2 as FQDESV (reference sequence).

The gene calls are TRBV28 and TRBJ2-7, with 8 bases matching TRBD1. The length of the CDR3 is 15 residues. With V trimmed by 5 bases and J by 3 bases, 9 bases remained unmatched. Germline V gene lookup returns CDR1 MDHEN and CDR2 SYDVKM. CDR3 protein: CASSTHRGASYEQYF. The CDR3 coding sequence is TGTGCCAGCAGTACTCACAGGGGGGCTAGCTACGAGCAGTACTTC.

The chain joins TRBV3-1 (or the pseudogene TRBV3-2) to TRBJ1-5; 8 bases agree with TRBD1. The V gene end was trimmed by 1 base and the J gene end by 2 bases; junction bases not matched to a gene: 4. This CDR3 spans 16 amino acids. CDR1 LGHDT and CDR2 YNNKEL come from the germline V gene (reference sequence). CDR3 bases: TGTGCCAGCAGCCAAGGGACAGGGATTGGCAATCAGCCCCAGCATTTT. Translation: CASSQGTGIGNQPQHF.

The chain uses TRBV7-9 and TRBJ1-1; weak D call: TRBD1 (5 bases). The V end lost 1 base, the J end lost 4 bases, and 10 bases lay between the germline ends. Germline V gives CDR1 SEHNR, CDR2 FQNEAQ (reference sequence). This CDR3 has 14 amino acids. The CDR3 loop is CASSLGGGVTEAFF. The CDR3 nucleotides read TGTGCCAGCAGCTTAGGGGGAGGGGTCACTGAAGCTTTCTTT.

CDR3 sequence: CAWSGAGEREKLFF. In DNA form, the CDR3 reads TGTGCCTGGAGTGGGGCAGGGGAGCGTGAAAAACTGTTTTTT. The chain couples TRBV30 to TRBJ1-4, with D possibly being TRBD1 (6 bases). Trimming took off 1 base at V and 7 bases at J, with 13 bases between the two ends. This CDR3 region has 14 residues. Germline values: CDR1 GTSNPN, CDR2 SVGIG (reference sequence).

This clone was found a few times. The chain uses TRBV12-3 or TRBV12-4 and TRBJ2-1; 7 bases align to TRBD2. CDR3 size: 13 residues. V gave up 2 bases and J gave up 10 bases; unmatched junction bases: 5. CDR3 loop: CASSLSGGGEQFF. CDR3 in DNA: TGTGCCAGCAGTTTATCTGGGGGAGGGGAGCAGTTCTTC.

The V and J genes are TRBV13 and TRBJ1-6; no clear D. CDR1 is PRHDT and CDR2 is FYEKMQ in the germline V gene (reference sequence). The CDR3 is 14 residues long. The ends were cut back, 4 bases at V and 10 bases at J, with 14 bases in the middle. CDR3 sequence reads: CASSSGRDQSPLHF. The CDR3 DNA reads TGTGCCAGCAGCTCTGGGAGGGATCAATCACCCCTCCACTTT.

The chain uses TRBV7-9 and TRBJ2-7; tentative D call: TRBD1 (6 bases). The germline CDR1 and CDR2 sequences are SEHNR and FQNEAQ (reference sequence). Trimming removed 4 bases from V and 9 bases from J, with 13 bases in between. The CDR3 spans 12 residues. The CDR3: CASSWGHPVQYF. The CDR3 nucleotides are TGTGCCAGCAGCTGGGGGCACCCGGTGCAGTACTTC.

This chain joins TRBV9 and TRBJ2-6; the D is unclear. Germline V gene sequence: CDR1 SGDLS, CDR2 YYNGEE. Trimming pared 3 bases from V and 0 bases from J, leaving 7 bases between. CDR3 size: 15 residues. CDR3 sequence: CASSGIRSGANVLTF. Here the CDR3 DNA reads TGTGCCAGCAGCGGTATCCGCTCTGGGGCCAACGTCCTGACTTTC.

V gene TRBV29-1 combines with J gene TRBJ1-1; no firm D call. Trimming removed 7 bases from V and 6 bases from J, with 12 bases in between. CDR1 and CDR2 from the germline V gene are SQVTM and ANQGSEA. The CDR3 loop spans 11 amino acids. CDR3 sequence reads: CSGTPEPEAFF. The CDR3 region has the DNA TGCAGCGGCACGCCGGAGCCTGAAGCTTTCTTT.

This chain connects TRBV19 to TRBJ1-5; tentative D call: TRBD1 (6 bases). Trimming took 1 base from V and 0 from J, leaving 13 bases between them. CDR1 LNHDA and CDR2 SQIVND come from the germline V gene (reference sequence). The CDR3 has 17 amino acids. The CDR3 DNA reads TGTGCCAGTAGTATAGGAAATACAGGGAGTAGCAATCAGCCCCAGCATTTT. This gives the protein CASSIGNTGSSNQPQHF.

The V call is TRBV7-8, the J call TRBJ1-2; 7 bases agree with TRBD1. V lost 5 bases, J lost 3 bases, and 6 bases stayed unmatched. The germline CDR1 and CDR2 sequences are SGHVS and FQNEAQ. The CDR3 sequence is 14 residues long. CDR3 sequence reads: CASSTRDSYYGYTF. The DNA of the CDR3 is TGTGCCAGCAGCACCCGGGACAGTTACTATGGCTACACCTTC.

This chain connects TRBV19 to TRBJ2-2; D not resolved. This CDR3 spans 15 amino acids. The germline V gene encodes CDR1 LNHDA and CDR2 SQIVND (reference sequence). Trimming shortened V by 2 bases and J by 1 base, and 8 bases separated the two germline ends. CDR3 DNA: TGTGCCAGTAGTATAATCCCGGGGAACACCGGGGAGCTGTTTTTT. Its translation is CASSIIPGNTGELFF.

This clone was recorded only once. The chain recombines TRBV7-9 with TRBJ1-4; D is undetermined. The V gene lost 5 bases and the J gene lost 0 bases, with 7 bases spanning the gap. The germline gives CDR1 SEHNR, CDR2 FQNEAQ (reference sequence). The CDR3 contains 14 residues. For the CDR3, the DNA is TGTGCCAGCAGCCCGCAGTCAACTAATGAAAAACTGTTTTTT. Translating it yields CASSPQSTNEKLFF.

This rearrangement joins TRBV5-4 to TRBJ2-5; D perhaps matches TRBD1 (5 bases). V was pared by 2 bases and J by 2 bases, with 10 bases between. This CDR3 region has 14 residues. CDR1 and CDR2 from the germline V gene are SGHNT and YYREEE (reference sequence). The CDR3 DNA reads TGTGCCAGCAGCTTCACAGGTCTTCAAGAGACCCAGTACTTC. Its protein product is CASSFTGLQETQYF.

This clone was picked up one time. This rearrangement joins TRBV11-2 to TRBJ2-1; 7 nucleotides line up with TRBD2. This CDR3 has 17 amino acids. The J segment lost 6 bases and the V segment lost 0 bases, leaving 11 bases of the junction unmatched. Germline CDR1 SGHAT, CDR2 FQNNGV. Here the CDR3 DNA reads TGTGCCAGCAGCTTAGAGCCCTTTCGGACTAGTCGCAATGAGCAGTTCTTC. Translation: CASSLEPFRTSRNEQFF.

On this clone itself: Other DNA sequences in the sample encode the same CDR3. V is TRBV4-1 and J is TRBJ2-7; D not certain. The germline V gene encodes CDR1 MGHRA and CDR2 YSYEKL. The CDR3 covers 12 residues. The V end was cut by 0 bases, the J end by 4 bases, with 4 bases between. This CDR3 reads CASSQDGYEQYF. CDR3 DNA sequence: TGCGCCAGCAGCCAAGACGGTTACGAGCAGTACTTC.